This T cell receptor (beta chain) was recovered during a study of T cells after yellow fever vaccination. Study conclusions and caveats: The booster response re-showed most primary clones: around 95% CD4, more than 70% CD8. By day 5 rather than day 15, the secondary response had peaked, though it was weaker.

This CDR3 is 14 amino acids long. The V gene's germline CDR1 is SGHNT and CDR2 YYREEE (reference sequence). V was trimmed by 2 bases and J by 8 bases, leaving 13 bases between them. About this clonotype: What it recognizes is unknown.

A single record per CDR3 protein comes from TCRdb applying MiXCR to the 5' RACE reads. The data show 340,000 or so distinct CDR3 sequences, roughly an eighth seen once. This receptor was obtained from a man younger than 35 who received the YFV17D yellow fever vaccine. The sample in question was CD4+ T cells sorted from PBMCs, obtained 15 days after the yellow fever booster vaccination. The chain is built from TRBV5-4 and TRBJ1-4; D gene uncertain. The CDR3 DNA follows: TGTGCCAGCAGCTTCGGGCCCGAGGGAGAAAAACTGTTTTTT. It specifies CASSFGPEGEKLFF.